These T cell receptor beta chains were read from a single sample in a study of CD8 T cells in Susac syndrome. TCRdb reprocessed the immunoSEQ multiplex PCR reads with MiXCR, giving one entry per CDR3 protein. The sample includes around 160,000 distinct CDR3 sequences, around 94% of them seen just once. The sequencing sample was made of CD4+ T cells from PBMCs. These receptors were taken from a human donor in good health. CDR3s include the opening cysteine and the closing phenylalanine or tryptophan. The D gene is left open where the match is weak. Clone size is given for some rows only: seen once, a few or many times, or a class if the clone is expanded.

clone_size d_call j_call v_call cdr3_nt cdr3_aa
- - TRBJ2-3 TRBV9 TGTGCCAGCAGCGTAGGTCGATCGGGGCCAGATACGCAGTATTTT CASSVGRSGPDTQYF
- TRBD1 TRBJ2-7 TRBV19 TGTGCCAGTAGTGTCCGGGACAGGGACGACGAGCAGTACTTC CASSVRDRDDEQYF
- - TRBJ1-6 TRBV30 TGTGCCTGGAACGGGGTTGCTTCACCCCTCCACTTT CAWNGVASPLHF
- TRBD1 TRBJ2-7 TRBV7-3 TGTGCCAGCAGCTCCAGGACAGGGCAAGACGAGCAGTACTTC CASSSRTGQDEQYF
- - TRBJ2-2 TRBV3-1 TGTGCCAGCAGCCCCCACGGTGGGGGGCTAGGCACCGGGGAGCTGTTTTTT CASSPHGGGLGTGELFF
- - TRBJ2-7 TRBV9 TGTGCCCCACCCCCCCGCGGGTCCTACGAGCAGTACTTC CAPPPRGSYEQYF
- - TRBJ2-2 TRBV4-3 TGCGCCAGCAGCCAAGAAGGGTCCCGTGCCGCCGGGGAGCTGTTTTTT CASSQEGSRAAGELFF
- - TRBJ2-6 TRBV20-1 TGCAGTGCTACTCGGGACTCTGGGGCCAACGTCCTGACTTTC CSATRDSGANVLTF
- TRBD2 TRBJ2-1 TRBV2 TGTGCCAGCAGAGAGCGGGGGTCCTACAATGAGCAGTTCTTC CASRERGSYNEQFF
- - TRBJ1-2 TRBV20-1 TGCAGTGCTAGAGATTCCGGGGGCTATGGCTACACCTTC CSARDSGGYGYTF
once - TRBJ2-5 TRBV29-1 TGCACCCACCAAGGCGCCTCAGAGACCCAGTACTTC CTHQGASETQYF
- TRBD1 TRBJ1-2 TRBV20-1 TGCAGTGCTAGACGGACAGGAGGCTACACCTTC CSARRTGGYTF
- TRBD2 TRBJ2-7 TRBV10-3 TGTGCCATCACCCCCGGGGAGGGTACATACGAGCAGTACTTC CAITPGEGTYEQYF
- - TRBJ2-5 TRBV19 TGTGCCAGTAGCCAGAGTTACCAAGAGACCCAGTACTTC CASSQSYQETQYF
- - TRBJ2-3 TRBV12-3/TRBV12-4 TGTGCCAGCAGTTTCGGGGGACAGCTCACAGATACGCAGTATTTT CASSFGGQLTDTQYF
- TRBD2 TRBJ2-5 TRBV20-1 TGCAGTGCTACTGGACTAGCGGAGACCCAGTACTTC CSATGLAETQYF
- - TRBJ1-1 TRBV4-3 TGCGCCAGCAGCCAAGGGGTAGCCAGCCCTATCCAAGCTTTCTTT CASSQGVASPIQAFF
once - TRBJ2-1 TRBV18 TGTGCCAGCTCAATGTCCGGGACTCACGGATGGCGGAATGAGCAGTTCTTC CASSMSGTHGWRNEQFF
- TRBD2 TRBJ2-3 TRBV20-1 TGCAGTGCTAGAGTGGCTAGCGGGTCCACAGATACGCAGTATTTT CSARVASGSTDTQYF
- - TRBJ2-3 TRBV28 TGTGCCAGCATGGGGCGGTTTCGCACAGATACGCAGTATTTT CASMGRFRTDTQYF
- - TRBJ2-5 TRBV3-1 TGTGCCAGCAGCCAAAGACAGGTCCAAGAGACCCAGTACTTC CASSQRQVQETQYF
- TRBD2 TRBJ2-5 TRBV24-1 TGTGCCACCAGTGATTTTAGGACTAGCGGAGGGGAGACCCAGTACTTC CATSDFRTSGGETQYF
- - TRBJ2-1 TRBV7-2 TGTGCCAGCAGCTTGTTCCAGGGCAATGAGCAGTTCTTC CASSLFQGNEQFF
- TRBD2 TRBJ2-3 TRBV29-1 TGCAGCGTCGATAGTTCTGGGACTAGCGGGGGGGCCGGAGATACGCAGTATTTT CSVDSSGTSGGAGDTQYF
once - TRBJ2-2 TRBV20-1 TGCAGTGCTAGAAGGGCAGACCGACTCGCGAACACCGGGGAGCTGTTTTTT CSARRADRLANTGELFF
- - TRBJ2-5 TRBV18 TGTGCCAGCTCACCAGTCGGGCAACAAGAGACCCAGTACTTC CASSPVGQQETQYF
- - TRBJ1-1 TRBV9 TGTGCCAGCAGCCCCCAGACGGGGGTCGGCACTGAAGCTTTCTTT CASSPQTGVGTEAFF
once - TRBJ1-6 TRBV15 TGTGCCACCAGCAGAGATCGGGGGCTCGGCTTAGGTTCACCCCTCCACTTT CATSRDRGLGLGSPLHF
- - TRBJ2-7 TRBV10-3 TGTGCCATCAGCTCTCTATTCACACCATCCTACGAGCAGTACTTC CAISSLFTPSYEQYF
- - TRBJ2-1 TRBV12-3/TRBV12-4 TGTGCCAGCAGTTTGGGGGGTAGTAAGCAGTTCTTC CASSLGGSKQFF
- TRBD1 TRBJ1-5 TRBV20-1 TGCAGTGCTAGAGATAGAAGGACAGGGAGGGATCAGCCCCAGCATTTT CSARDRRTGRDQPQHF
- - TRBJ2-5 TRBV29-1 TGCAGCGTCGGACGCGAGTTCCAAGAGACCCAGTACTTC CSVGREFQETQYF
- - TRBJ2-5 TRBV29-1 TGCAGCGTACAACTAATCCAAGAGACCCAGTACTTC CSVQLIQETQYF
- - TRBJ1-5 TRBV30 TGTGCCTGGAGTGTACGGTCCAGGGCTGTCGATAGCAATCAGCCCCAGCATTTT CAWSVRSRAVDSNQPQHF
- - TRBJ1-6 TRBV4-3 TGCGCCAGCAGCCAAGAGAGGAGGCTGGGAGCCTATAATTCACCCCTCCACTTT CASSQERRLGAYNSPLHF
once - TRBJ2-1 TRBV9 TGTGCCAGCAGCGTAGGAGCAGGGACGTCCTACAATGAGCAGTTCTTC CASSVGAGTSYNEQFF
- TRBD2 TRBJ2-5 TRBV20-1 TGCAGTGCCCGGGAGGGTGGGGGATGGGAGACCCAGTACTTC CSAREGGGWETQYF
- - TRBJ1-2 TRBV19 TGTGCCAGTCGCGATAGGGGGGACGGCTACACCTTC CASRDRGDGYTF
once - TRBJ1-1 TRBV29-1 TGCAGCGTTGAGTGGTTCACCGTCGACACTGAAGCTTTCTTT CSVEWFTVDTEAFF
- TRBD2 TRBJ2-5 TRBV9 TGTGCCAGCAGCTCACTAGCGGGCCCAGATCAGACCCAGTACTTC CASSSLAGPDQTQYF